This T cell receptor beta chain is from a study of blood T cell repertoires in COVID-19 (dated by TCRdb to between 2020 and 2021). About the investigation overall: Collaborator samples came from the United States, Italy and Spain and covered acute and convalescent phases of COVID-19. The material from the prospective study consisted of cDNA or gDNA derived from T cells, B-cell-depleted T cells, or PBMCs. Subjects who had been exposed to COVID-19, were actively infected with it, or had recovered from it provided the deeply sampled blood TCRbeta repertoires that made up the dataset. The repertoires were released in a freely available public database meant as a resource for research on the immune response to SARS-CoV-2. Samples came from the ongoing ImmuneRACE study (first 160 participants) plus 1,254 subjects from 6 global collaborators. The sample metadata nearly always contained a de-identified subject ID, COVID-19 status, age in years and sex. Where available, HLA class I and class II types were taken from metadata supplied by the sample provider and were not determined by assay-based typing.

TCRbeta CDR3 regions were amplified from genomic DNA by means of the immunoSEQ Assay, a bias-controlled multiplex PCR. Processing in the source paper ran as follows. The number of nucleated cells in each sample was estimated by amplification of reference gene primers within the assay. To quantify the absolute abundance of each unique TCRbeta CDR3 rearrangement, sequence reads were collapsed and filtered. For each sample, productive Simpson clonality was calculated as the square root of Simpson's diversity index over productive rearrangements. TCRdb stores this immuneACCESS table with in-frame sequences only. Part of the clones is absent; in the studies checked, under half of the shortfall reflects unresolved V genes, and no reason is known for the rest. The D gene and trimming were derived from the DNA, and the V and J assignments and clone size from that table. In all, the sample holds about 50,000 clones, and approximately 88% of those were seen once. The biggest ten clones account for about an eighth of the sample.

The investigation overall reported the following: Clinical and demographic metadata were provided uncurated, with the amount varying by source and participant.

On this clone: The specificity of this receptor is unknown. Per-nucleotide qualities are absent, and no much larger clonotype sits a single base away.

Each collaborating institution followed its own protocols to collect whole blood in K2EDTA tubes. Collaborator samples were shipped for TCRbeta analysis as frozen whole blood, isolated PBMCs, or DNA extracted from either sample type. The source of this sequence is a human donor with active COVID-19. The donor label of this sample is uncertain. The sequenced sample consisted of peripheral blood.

Read as DNA, the sequence is TGTGCCACCAGTGATGCCAGTGGGGGCAAGACCCAGTACTTC. It specifies CATSDASGGKTQYF. The chain links TRBV24-1 with TRBJ2-5; TRBD1 is perhaps the D gene, given 6 matching bases. The germline V gene encodes CDR1 KGHDR and CDR2 SFDVKD. Including cysteine and phenylalanine, the CDR3 has 14 amino acids. CDR3 DNA only is kept here, 42 bases in frame from base 1. V is pared back by 3 bases and J by 6 bases, with 13 bases lying between the germline termini.